What follows are 7 T cell receptor beta chains derived from one specimen sequenced in a study of cytomegalovirus exposure and HLA in healthy donors. The PCR used 60 Vbeta and 13 Jbeta primers. Sequencing used immunoSEQ multiplex PCR; TCRdb keeps in-frame clones, though not all of them. The table lists 200,000 or so clones. The sequenced material came from PBMCs. The source of these receptors is a girl aged 2 to 10 in good health and CMV-seropositive.

The chain recombines TRBV7-9 with TRBJ1-4, with TRBD1 as a possible D gene (5 bases). Deletions cut 1 base from V and 8 bases from J, with 14 bases between. The length of the CDR3 is 15 residues. Germline CDR1 is SEHNR and CDR2 is FQNEAQ (reference sequence). For the CDR3, the DNA is TGTGCCAGCAGCTTAGGGCAGGGTGGTGGAGAAAAACTGTTTTTT. This codes for CASSLGQGGGEKLFF.

The chain combines TRBV5-8 with TRBJ2-3; 10 bases are shared with TRBD2. Looked up from germline, CDR1 is SGHTS and CDR2 is YDEGEE. V gave up 4 bases and J gave up 2 bases; unmatched junction bases: 7. The CDR3 has 16 amino acids. The CDR3 is CASSTGLARPTDTQYF. The CDR3 region has the DNA TGTGCCAGCAGCACGGGACTAGCGCGACCCACAGATACGCAGTATTTT.

The chain recombines TRBV18 with TRBJ1-4; TRBD1 is a possible D gene (6 bases). Trimming stripped 4 bases from V and 5 bases from J, with 8 bases between. The CDR3 extends over 13 amino acids. Germline-derived CDR1 and CDR2 are KGHSH and LQKENI. The CDR3, as DNA: TGTGCCAGCTCACAGGGGGAGAATGAAAAACTGTTTTTT. This translates into CASSQGENEKLFF. Full variable domain (remainder filled in from reference TRBV18 and TRBJ1-4): NAGVMQNPRHLVRRRGQEARLRCSPMKGHSHVYWYRQLPEEGLKFMVYLQKENIIDESGMPKERFSAEFPKEGPSILRIQQVVRGDSAAYFCASSQGENEKLFFGSGTQLSVL.

The chain joins TRBV27 to TRBJ2-3; 15 nucleotides match TRBD2. The J segment lost 7 bases and the V segment lost 4 bases, leaving 12 bases of the junction unmatched. The CDR3 loop spans 18 amino acids. Germline V gene lookup returns CDR1 MNHEY and CDR2 SMNVEV (reference sequence). This CDR3 is CASSSGLAGGHFGNTQYF. For the CDR3, the DNA is TGTGCCAGCAGTTCGGGACTAGCGGGAGGACACTTCGGGAATACGCAGTATTTT.

The chain links TRBV19 to TRBJ2-3; D is unresolved. The CDR3 is made up of 13 amino acids. Trimming took off 4 bases at V and 0 bases at J, with 5 bases between the two ends. The V gene's germline CDR1 is LNHDA and CDR2 SQIVND (reference sequence). This chain's CDR3 is CASSRASTDTQYF. The DNA for the CDR3 is TGTGCCAGTAGTAGGGCTAGCACAGATACGCAGTATTTT. Full variable domain (remainder filled in from reference TRBV19 and TRBJ2-3): DGGITQSPKYLFRKEGQNVTLSCEQNLNHDAMYWYRQDPGQGLRLIYYSQIVNDFQKGDIAEGYSVSREKKESFPLTVTSAQKNPTAFYLCASSRASTDTQYFGPGTRLTVL.

This sequence joins TRBV5-4 and TRBJ2-5, with TRBD1 matching 7 bases. The germline gives CDR1 SGHNT, CDR2 YYREEE (reference sequence). The CDR3 loop spans 14 amino acids. V lost 2 bases, J lost 1 base, and 2 bases stayed unmatched. CDR3 sequence (DNA): TGTGCCAGCAGCTTAGGGGACAGCCAAGAGACCCAGTACTTC. It is translated as CASSLGDSQETQYF.

The chain combines TRBV13 with TRBJ2-1; 14 positions agree with TRBD2. Trimming at V came to 8 bases and at J to 3 bases, leaving 9 bases not matched to a gene. Germline V gene lookup returns CDR1 PRHDT and CDR2 FYEKMQ (reference sequence). This CDR3 region has 17 residues. The CDR3 DNA follows: TGTGCCAGCCGACCAACGGGACTAGCGGGAGTCTACAATGAGCAGTTCTTC. Translation: CASRPTGLAGVYNEQFF. Full variable domain (outside the CDR3, taken from reference TRBV13 and TRBJ2-1): AAGVIQSPRHLIKEKRETATLKCYPIPRHDTVYWYQQGPGQDPQFLISFYEKMQSDKGSIPDRFSAQQFSDYHSELNMSSLELGDSALYFCASRPTGLAGVYNEQFFGPGTRLTVL.